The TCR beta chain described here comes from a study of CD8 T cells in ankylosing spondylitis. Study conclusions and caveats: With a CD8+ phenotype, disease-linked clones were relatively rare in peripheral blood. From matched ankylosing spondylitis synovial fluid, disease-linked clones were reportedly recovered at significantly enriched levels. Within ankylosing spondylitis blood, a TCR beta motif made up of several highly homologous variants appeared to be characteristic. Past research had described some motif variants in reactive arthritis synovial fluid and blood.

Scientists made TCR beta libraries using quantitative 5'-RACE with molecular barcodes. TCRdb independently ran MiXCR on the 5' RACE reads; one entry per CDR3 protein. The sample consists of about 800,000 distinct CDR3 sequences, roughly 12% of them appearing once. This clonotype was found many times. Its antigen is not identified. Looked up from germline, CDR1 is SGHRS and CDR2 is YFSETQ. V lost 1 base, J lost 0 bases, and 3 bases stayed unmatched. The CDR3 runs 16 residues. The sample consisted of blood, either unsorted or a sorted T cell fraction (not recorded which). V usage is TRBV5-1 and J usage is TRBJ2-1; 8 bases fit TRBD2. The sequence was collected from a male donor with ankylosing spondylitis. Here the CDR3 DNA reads TGCGCCAGCAGCTTGTCAAGCGGGAGCTCCTACAATGAGCAGTTCTTC. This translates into CASSLSSGSSYNEQFF.